This T cell receptor (beta chain) was sequenced for a study of somatic mutations in cytotoxic T cells in rheumatoid arthritis. This CDR3 spans 14 amino acids. The germline gives CDR1 SGHDT, CDR2 YYEEEE. Deletions cut 0 bases from V and 1 base from J, with 8 bases between. Clones were sequenced by immunoSEQ multiplex PCR, and TCRdb holds only the in-frame ones, with some missing. The sample includes under 20,000 clones, roughly nine tenths of them seen just once. Sequencing was carried out using CD8+ T cells sorted from blood. The rearrangement uses TRBV5-6 and TRBJ2-7; no clear D gene. This TCR came from a man in his forties or fifties in good health. This CDR3 reads CASSLAAPSYEQYF. The CDR3 region has the DNA TGTGCCAGCAGCTTGGCAGCCCCGTCCTACGAGCAGTACTTC. Looking up the rest from reference TRBV5-6 and TRBJ2-7 gives the full variable domain: DAGVTQSPTHLIKTRGQQVTLRCSPKSGHDTVSWYQQALGQGPQFIFQYYEEEERQRGNFPDRFSGHQFPNYSSELNVNALLLGDSALYLCASSLAAPSYEQYFGPGTRLTVT.